This TCR beta chain was documented in a study of cytomegalovirus exposure and HLA in healthy donors. Study-level findings and limits: It was in a later analysis that TCR association rates were seen to vary by HLA locus, highest for DRB1 and lowest for HLA-C.

PCR employed 60 Vbeta and 13 Jbeta primers. TCRdb's copy holds only in-frame clones and misses some; the assay was immunoSEQ multiplex PCR. The table lists about 160,000 clones, 70% to 80% of them singletons. About this clone: As yet, its antigen is unknown.

The receptor's source is a human donor in good health. The sample consisted of PBMCs.

CDR3 amino acids: CASSSGRGTYNEQFF. CDR3 bases: TGTGCCAGCAGTAGCGGCAGGGGTACCTACAATGAGCAGTTCTTC. The chain couples TRBV2 to TRBJ2-1, with a possible D match to TRBD1 (6 bases). V was shortened by 5 bases and J by 2 bases, with 13 bases between the two germline ends. From germline, CDR1 is SNHLY and CDR2 FYNNEI. The CDR3 has 15 amino acids. The variable domain in full, with the rest retrieved from reference TRBV2 and TRBJ2-1, is EPEVTQTPSHQVTQMGQEVILRCVPISNHLYFYWYRQILGQKVEFLVSFYNNEISEKSEIFDDQFSVERPDGSNFTLKIRSTKLEDSAMYFCASSSGRGTYNEQFFGPGTRLTVL.